A single sample is the source of the 32 T cell receptor beta chains below, sequenced in a study of T cells in narcolepsy. Assay used: immunoSEQ multiplex PCR; TCRdb lists only in-frame clones, some missing. Found here are 25,000 to 35,000 clones, approximately 80% of them singletons; the top ten hold under 1.3%. The sequencing input was CD45RA- memory CD4+ T cells from PBMCs. The receptors originated from a human donor with narcolepsy.

J is TRBJ1-5 and V is TRBV2; 7 bases are shared with TRBD1. V lost 2 bases to trimming and J lost 9 bases; unmatched junction nucleotides: 10. The CDR3 runs 15 residues. Germline V gene data show CDR1 as SNHLY and CDR2 as FYNNEI. CDR3 sequence reads: CASSERQGISSPQHF. The CDR3 bases are TGTGCCAGCAGTGAAAGACAGGGAATCTCCTCGCCCCAGCATTTT.

The V and J genes are TRBV7-2 and TRBJ2-5; D is ambiguous. V was trimmed by 6 bases and J by 4 bases, leaving 9 bases between them. Germline lookup yields CDR1 SGHTA and CDR2 FQGNSA. The length of the CDR3 is 12 residues. CDR3 nucleotides: TGTGCCAGCAGTCGGGCCGCAGAGACCCAGTACTTC. Amino acid sequence: CASSRAAETQYF. The full variable domain, with the rest looked up from reference TRBV7-2 and TRBJ2-5, is GAGVSQSPSNKVTEKGKDVELRCDPISGHTALYWYRQSLGQGLEFLIYFQGNSAPDKSGLPSDRFSAERTGGSVSTLTIQRTQQEDSAVYLCASSRAAETQYFGPGTRLLVL.

The chain is built from TRBV5-1 and TRBJ2-7; 11 bases fit TRBD1. There are 14 residues in the CDR3. The germline CDR1 and CDR2 sequences are SGHRS and YFSETQ. V was pared by 1 base and J by 5 bases, with 2 bases of the junction left unmatched. The CDR3 reads CASSLTGQGDEQYF. The CDR3 coding sequence is TGCGCCAGCAGCTTGACGGGACAGGGGGACGAGCAGTACTTC.

The CDR3 is CAWSDVGGPDTQYF. In DNA, the CDR3 is TGTGCCTGGAGCGACGTGGGAGGTCCAGATACGCAGTATTTT. The V gene is TRBV30, the J gene TRBJ2-3; a possible D gene is TRBD2 (6 bases). V lost 3 bases and J 4 bases, leaving 14 bases between the germline ends. There are 14 residues in the CDR3. Germline CDR1 and CDR2: GTSNPN and SVGIG (reference sequence). The whole variable domain, remainder taken from reference TRBV30 and TRBJ2-3, is SQTIHQWPATLVQPVGSPLSLECTVEGTSNPNLYWYRQAAGRGLQLLFYSVGIGQISSEVPQNLSASRPQDRQFILSSKKLLLSDSGFYLCAWSDVGGPDTQYFGPGTRLTVL.

The chain has TRBV4-1 and TRBJ1-6; a possible D gene is TRBD1 (5 bases). Trimming pared 1 base from V and 10 bases from J, leaving 14 bases between. This CDR3 is 15 amino acids long. Germline V CDR1 and CDR2: MGHRA, YSYEKL. The CDR3 sequence: CASSQVPGRKSPLHF. The CDR3 DNA follows: TGCGCCAGCAGCCAAGTCCCGGGACGGAAATCACCCCTCCACTTT.

The J gene is TRBJ2-3, the V gene TRBV5-1; 11 bases fit TRBD2. V lost 8 bases and J lost 2; bases outside the gene matches: 16. Germline V lookup: CDR1 SGHRS, CDR2 YFSETQ. This CDR3 comprises 18 residues. The CDR3 protein is CASRDQSLAGGSTDTQYF. Here the CDR3 DNA reads TGCGCCAGTCGGGACCAATCGTTAGCGGGAGGGTCCACAGATACGCAGTATTTT.

The chain combines TRBV29-1 with TRBJ2-3, with 12 positions matching TRBD2. There are 14 residues in the CDR3. The V gene end was trimmed by 6 bases and the J gene end by 7 bases; junction bases not matched to a gene: 8. Germline V gives CDR1 SQVTM, CDR2 ANQGSEA. CDR3 region: CSVPSGGGVYTQYF. The CDR3 region has the DNA TGCAGCGTCCCTAGCGGGGGGGGCGTGTATACGCAGTATTTT.

This clone was picked up a small number of times. The genes are TRBV19 and TRBJ1-5; possible D gene TRBD1, 5 bases. CDR1 and CDR2 from the germline V gene are LNHDA and SQIVND (reference sequence). This CDR3 comprises 17 residues. V was trimmed by 9 bases and J by 2 bases, leaving 23 bases between them. The CDR3 loop is CASWGGAWSFGNQPQHF. The CDR3 region has the DNA TGTGCCAGCTGGGGAGGGGCCTGGAGTTTCGGCAATCAGCCCCAGCATTTT. The full variable domain, in which reference TRBV19 and TRBJ1-5 provide the parts outside the CDR3, is DGGITQSPKYLFRKEGQNVTLSCEQNLNHDAMYWYRQDPGQGLRLIYYSQIVNDFQKGDIAEGYSVSREKKESFPLTVTSAQKNPTAFYLCASWGGAWSFGNQPQHFGDGTRLSIL.

Concerning this clone itself: A read error may produce the germline difference seen at one junction end. The CDR3 sequence: CSARASSEQFF. CDR3 nucleotide sequence: TGCAGTGCGAGAGCTAGCTCTGAGCAGTTCTTC. J is TRBJ2-1 and V is TRBV20-1; a weak D match, TRBD2 (5 bases). The CDR3 contains 11 residues. Germline V gives CDR1 DFQATT, CDR2 SNEGSKA (reference sequence).

A word on this clone: The germline gene is not matched at one end of the junction; a read error may be the cause. This rearrangement joins TRBV5-1 to TRBJ1-6, with 7 nucleotides matching TRBD1. This CDR3 spans 14 amino acids. Germline CDR1 is SGHRS and CDR2 is YFSETQ. The CDR3 region has the DNA TGTGCCAGCAGCCTACCTAGACAGGGCTCGCCCCTCCACTTT. It specifies CASSLPRQGSPLHF.

This chain links TRBV30 with TRBJ2-7; no firm D call. This CDR3 region has 11 residues. The germline V gene encodes CDR1 GTSNPN and CDR2 SVGIG (reference sequence). CDR3 amino acids: CAASLSYEQYF. CDR3 DNA: TGTGCGGCAAGCCTATCCTACGAGCAGTACTTC.

Comments on this clone: One end of the junction is discordant with germline, which a read error may explain. This sequence joins TRBV28 and TRBJ1-3, with unresolved D. The CDR3 runs 15 residues. The germline gives CDR1 MDHEN, CDR2 SYDVKM. Here the CDR3 reads CASSFGSRLGSTIYF. DNA of the CDR3: TGTGCCAGCAGTTTTGGCAGCCGACTGGGAAGCACCATATATTTT.

V gene TRBV30 combines with J gene TRBJ2-7; tentatively, D is TRBD1 (6 bases). With 2 bases removed from V and 4 bases from J, the gap between germline ends came to 15 bases. Germline CDR1 reads GTSNPN; CDR2 reads SVGIG (reference sequence). The CDR3 has 14 residues. Written as DNA, the CDR3 is TGTGCCTGGAGTACGTGGGGGCTCTCGTACGAGCAGTACTTC. It yields the protein CAWSTWGLSYEQYF.

The V and J genes are TRBV4-1 and TRBJ1-3; D is unclear. Germline-derived CDR1 and CDR2 are MGHRA and YSYEKL. Trimming pared 1 base from V and 7 bases from J, leaving 14 bases between. The CDR3 runs 15 residues. The CDR3 here is CASSQVEPGSNTIYF. The CDR3 bases are TGCGCCAGCAGCCAAGTGGAACCCGGCAGTAACACCATATATTTT.

In regard to this clone: This CDR3 is also generated by other DNA sequences in the sample. The J gene is TRBJ1-3, the V gene TRBV10-3, with a weak D call TRBD1 (6 bases). Trimming removed 6 bases from V and 0 bases from J, with 6 bases in between. Germline loops: CDR1 ENHRY, CDR2 SYGVKD. The CDR3 spans 13 residues. CDR3 nucleotides: TGTGCCATCAGGGACAGCTCTGGAAACACCATATATTTT. Its protein is CAIRDSSGNTIYF.

The rearrangement uses TRBV18 and TRBJ1-1; TRBD1 might be the D (5 bases). The CDR3 covers 15 residues. Germline-derived CDR1 and CDR2 are KGHSH and LQKENI. Trimming pared 3 bases from V and 5 bases from J, leaving 16 bases between. The CDR3 nucleotides read TGTGCCAGCTCACCGTCCGGGACGGGGGGAACTGAAGCTTTCTTT. Translated, it gives CASSPSGTGGTEAFF.

The gene calls are TRBV28 and TRBJ1-5; perhaps TRBD1 as D (6 bases). V was pared by 6 bases and J by 1 base, with 10 bases between. The CDR3 runs 14 residues. Germline CDR1 reads MDHEN; CDR2 reads SYDVKM. CDR3 protein: CASSNQGSNQPQHF. CDR3 coding DNA: TGTGCCAGCAGCAATCAGGGGAGCAATCAGCCCCAGCATTTT.

This rearrangement joins TRBV30 to TRBJ1-3, with D maybe TRBD1 (6 bases). From germline, CDR1 is GTSNPN and CDR2 SVGIG (reference sequence). V was clipped by 8 bases and J by 3 bases, with 17 bases between them. The CDR3 spans 14 residues. The CDR3 nucleotides are TGTGCCGGCACAGGGCCGGCTGGTGGAAACACCATATATTTT. Protein sequence: CAGTGPAGGNTIYF.

V and J are TRBV7-3 and TRBJ2-7; 7 bases agree with TRBD2. V was clipped by 3 bases and J by 0 bases; unmatched bases: 5. The CDR3 has 15 residues. Germline V lookup: CDR1 SGHTA, CDR2 FQGTGA. The CDR3 region has the DNA TGTGCCAGCAGCTTTAGGGGAGGGAGCTCCTACGAGCAGTACTTC. Translating gives CASSFRGGSSYEQYF. The whole variable domain, remainder taken from reference TRBV7-3 and TRBJ2-7, is GAGVSQTPSNKVTEKGKYVELRCDPISGHTALYWYRQSLGQGPEFLIYFQGTGAADDSGLPNDRFFAVRPEGSVSTLKIQRTERGDSAVYLCASSFRGGSSYEQYFGPGTRLTVT.

The rearrangement uses TRBV5-6 and TRBJ2-5, with a possible D match to TRBD1 (5 bases). CDR3 length: 14 amino acids. Between the trimmed V and J ends, which lost 0 bases and 5 bases, there was a span of 11 bases. CDR1 SGHDT and CDR2 YYEEEE come from the germline V gene. The CDR3 sequence: CASSLDRLGETQYF. Here the CDR3 DNA reads TGTGCCAGCAGCTTGGACAGGTTGGGGGAGACCCAGTACTTC.

V usage is TRBV29-1 and J usage is TRBJ2-5; TRBD2 agrees at 10 bases. The CDR3 sequence is 16 residues long. From germline, CDR1 is SQVTM and CDR2 ANQGSEA. After removal of 4 bases from V and 4 bases from J, the junction contained 12 bases not matched to a gene. This chain's CDR3 is CSVGRTERGGGETQYF. DNA for the CDR3: TGCAGCGTTGGACGAACCGAGCGGGGGGGCGGAGAGACCCAGTACTTC.

The chain links TRBV6-5 to TRBJ1-1, with D possibly being TRBD1 (6 bases). The CDR3 has 11 residues. Trimming took off 2 bases at V and 11 bases at J, with 9 bases between the two ends. Per germline, CDR1 MNHEY and CDR2 SVGAGI. This chain's CDR3 is CASSYGQGAFF. CDR3 nucleotide sequence: TGTGCCAGCAGTTACGGGCAGGGGGCTTTCTTT.

The J gene is TRBJ1-1, the V gene TRBV11-3; no clear D. The germline CDR1 and CDR2 sequences are SGHNT and YENEEA. The V end was cut by 5 bases, the J end by 3 bases, with 13 bases between. This CDR3 is 14 amino acids long. CDR3 sequence reads: CASSPSGGDTEAFF. The CDR3 DNA sequence: TGTGCCAGCAGCCCCTCAGGTGGAGACACTGAAGCTTTCTTT.

CDR3 nucleotides: TGTGCCAGCAGCTCCCAGACAGGGGGCGTCTACGAGCAGTACTTC. Protein sequence: CASSSQTGGVYEQYF. The chain combines TRBV5-4 with TRBJ2-7, with 10 bases that match TRBD1. The V gene's germline CDR1 is SGHNT and CDR2 YYREEE (reference sequence). V lost 3 bases and J lost 3; bases outside the gene matches: 6. This CDR3 region has 15 residues.

The gene calls are TRBV5-4 and TRBJ2-7, with D perhaps TRBD1 (6 bases). The CDR3 consists of 13 residues. V was pared by 0 bases and J by 5 bases, with 9 bases between. Germline loops: CDR1 SGHNT, CDR2 YYREEE (reference sequence). CDR3 in DNA: TGTGCCAGCAGCTTGGTCAGGGGCCACGAGCAGTACTTC. Translated, it gives CASSLVRGHEQYF.

The chain uses TRBV7-2 and TRBJ1-5, with D possibly TRBD1 on 5 matching bases. This CDR3 region has 17 residues. CDR1 and CDR2 (germline): SGHTA, FQGNSA. Trimming took off 3 bases at V and 6 bases at J, with 21 bases between the two ends. CDR3 amino acids: CASSLGPAGANGQPQHF. The DNA of the CDR3 is TGTGCCAGCAGCTTGGGACCGGCCGGCGCCAACGGTCAGCCCCAGCATTTT.

The chain carries TRBV5-1 and TRBJ2-2; tentatively, D is TRBD1 (5 bases). The CDR3 has 14 amino acids. The V end was cut by 0 bases, the J end by 4 bases, with 7 bases between. Germline values: CDR1 SGHRS, CDR2 YFSETQ. In nucleotides, the CDR3 is TGCGCCAGCAGCTTGGGGACAACCACCGGGGAGCTGTTTTTT. The encoded protein is CASSLGTTTGELFF. The whole variable domain, filled in from reference TRBV5-1 and TRBJ2-2, reads KAGVTQTPRYLIKTRGQQVTLSCSPISGHRSVSWYQQTPGQGLQFLFEYFSETQRNKGNFPGRFSGRQFSNSRSEMNVSTLELGDSALYLCASSLGTTTGELFFGEGSRLTVL.

V and J are TRBV30 and TRBJ1-1, with D hard to call. The germline gives CDR1 GTSNPN, CDR2 SVGIG (reference sequence). Trimming left V 3 bases short and J 1 base short, with 15 bases between. This CDR3 spans 15 amino acids. As DNA, the CDR3 is TGTGCCTGGAGCGTACCCCAGTTTGGGAACACTGAAGCTTTCTTT. Amino acid sequence: CAWSVPQFGNTEAFF.

The rearrangement uses TRBV30 and TRBJ1-5; D is unresolved. The CDR3 extends over 13 amino acids. V shed 2 bases and J shed 0 bases, with 5 bases lying between them. In germline, CDR1 is GTSNPN, CDR2 SVGIG (reference sequence). CDR3 in amino acids: CAWSTHSNQPQHF. The CDR3 bases are TGTGCCTGGAGTACCCATAGCAATCAGCCCCAGCATTTT. Full variable domain (outside the CDR3, taken from reference TRBV30 and TRBJ1-5): SQTIHQWPATLVQPVGSPLSLECTVEGTSNPNLYWYRQAAGRGLQLLFYSVGIGQISSEVPQNLSASRPQDRQFILSSKKLLLSDSGFYLCAWSTHSNQPQHFGDGTRLSIL.

The chain combines TRBV30 with TRBJ1-5; D is perhaps TRBD1 (6 bases). The CDR3 runs 14 residues. The germline gives CDR1 GTSNPN, CDR2 SVGIG (reference sequence). Trimming pared 3 bases from V and 4 bases from J, leaving 13 bases between. The CDR3 sequence is CAWSSGAGNQPQHF. The CDR3 region has the DNA TGTGCCTGGAGCTCAGGGGCGGGGAATCAGCCCCAGCATTTT.

J is TRBJ1-6 and V is TRBV5-6, with 8 nucleotides matching TRBD1. The CDR3 runs to 15 residues. Trimming at V came to 4 bases and at J to 7 bases, leaving 7 bases not matched to a gene. Germline CDR1 and CDR2: SGHDT and YYEEEE. CDR3 amino acids: CASSGGTGTNSPLHF. The CDR3, as DNA: TGTGCCAGCAGCGGTGGGACAGGAACGAATTCACCCCTCCACTTT.

The V gene is TRBV6-1, the J gene TRBJ1-3; TRBD1 is a possible D gene (5 bases). The V end lost 5 bases, the J end lost 0 bases, and 11 bases lay between the germline ends. The CDR3 is made up of 15 amino acids. Germline loops: CDR1 MNHNS, CDR2 SASEGT. The CDR3 region is CASSSGRSSGNTIYF. CDR3 DNA sequence: TGTGCCAGCAGTTCGGGACGGAGCTCTGGAAACACCATATATTTT.